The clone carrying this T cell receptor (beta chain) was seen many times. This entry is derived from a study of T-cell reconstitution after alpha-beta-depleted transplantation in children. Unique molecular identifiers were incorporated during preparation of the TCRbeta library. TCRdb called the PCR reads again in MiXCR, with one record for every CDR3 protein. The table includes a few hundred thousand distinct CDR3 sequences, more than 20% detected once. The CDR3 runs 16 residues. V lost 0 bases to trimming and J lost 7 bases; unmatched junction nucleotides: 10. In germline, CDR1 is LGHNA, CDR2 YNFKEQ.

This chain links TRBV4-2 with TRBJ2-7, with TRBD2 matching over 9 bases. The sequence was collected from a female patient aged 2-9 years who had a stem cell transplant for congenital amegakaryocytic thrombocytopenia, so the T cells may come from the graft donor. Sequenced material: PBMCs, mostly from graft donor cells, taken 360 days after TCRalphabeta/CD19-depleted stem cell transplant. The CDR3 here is CASSQDKSGRSGEQYF. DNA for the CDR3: TGTGCCAGCAGCCAAGATAAAAGCGGGAGGTCAGGGGAGCAGTACTTC.